The sequence of this T cell receptor beta chain was determined in a study of blood T cell repertoires in COVID-19. Per the authors' pipeline: Reference gene primers were amplified, and this amplification served to estimate nucleated cell counts. TCRdb's copy holds only in-frame clones and misses some; the assay was immunoSEQ multiplex PCR. The DNA was the basis for D and trimming; V, J and clone size are from that table. Among roughly 430,000 clones listed, around 90% were seen once. Germline V gene sequence: CDR1 SGHNT, CDR2 YYREEE (reference sequence). This CDR3 has 15 amino acids. Trimming removed 4 bases from V and 2 bases from J; junction bases left unmatched: 8. Turning to this clone: Other DNA sequences in the sample encode the same CDR3.

This chain uses TRBV5-4 with TRBJ2-5, with 7 positions matching TRBD1. Sequenced input: PBMCs or T cells enriched from blood (not recorded which). The source of this sequence is a woman between 35 and 50 years old with acute COVID-19. CDR3 sequence reads: CASSQYRDRQETQYF. As DNA, the CDR3 is TGTGCCAGCAGCCAATACCGGGACAGACAAGAGACCCAGTACTTC. Combining the CDR3 with reference TRBV5-4 and TRBJ2-5 gives the whole variable domain ETGVTQSPTHLIKTRGQQVTLRCSSQSGHNTVSWYQQALGQGPQFIFQYYREEENGRGNFPPRFSGLQFPNYSSELNVNALELDDSALYLCASSQYRDRQETQYFGPGTRLLVL.